Following are 8 T cell receptor beta chains from one sample sequenced in a study of T cell responses to AZD1222 COVID-19 vaccine. TCRdb's copy holds only in-frame clones and misses some; the assay was immunoSEQ multiplex PCR. The table has roughly 200,000 clones, over 85% seen once; the top ten hold 0.8% to 1.3%. The specimen was peripheral blood, collected 28 days after the second dose of the MenACWY control vaccine. The receptors stem from an adult who received the MenACWY meningococcal vaccine as a control.

The rearrangement links TRBV27 to TRBJ2-5; unclear D gene. The V end lost 3 bases, the J end lost 7 bases, and 15 bases lay between the germline ends. The germline gives CDR1 MNHEY, CDR2 SMNVEV (reference sequence). The length of the CDR3 is 14 residues. CDR3 bases: TGTGCCAGCAGTTTGGTTGGCACACCCGGGACCCAGTACTTC. Encoded protein: CASSLVGTPGTQYF.

The V gene is TRBV3-1 (or the pseudogene TRBV3-2), the J gene TRBJ1-3, with 7 bases fitting TRBD1. This CDR3 is 15 amino acids long. Germline V lookup: CDR1 LGHDT, CDR2 YNNKEL (reference sequence). J was trimmed by 4 bases and V by 4 bases; bases with no gene match: 7. This chain's CDR3 is CASSPHTGAGNTIYF. As DNA, the CDR3 is TGTGCCAGCAGCCCTCATACAGGGGCAGGAAACACCATATATTTT.

The chain links TRBV18 to TRBJ1-1; D might be TRBD1 (6 bases). There are 14 residues in the CDR3. The V and J ends lost 3 bases and 4 bases respectively, with 12 bases between them. Germline V lookup: CDR1 KGHSH, CDR2 LQKENI. In DNA form, the CDR3 reads TGTGCCAGCTCACCCGGACAGACGAGCACTGAAGCTTTCTTT. This gives the protein CASSPGQTSTEAFF.

CDR3 nucleotides: TGTGCCAGCGCCCGGGGCGGAAACACCATATATTTT. Translating gives CASARGGNTIYF. The rearrangement links TRBV11-1 to TRBJ1-3; possible D gene TRBD1, 5 bases. Between the trimmed V and J ends, which lost 8 bases and 4 bases, there was a span of 9 bases. Germline CDR1 SGHAT, CDR2 FQDESV (reference sequence). The CDR3 spans 12 residues.

This chain connects TRBV19 to TRBJ1-1; no reliable D call. From germline, CDR1 is LNHDA and CDR2 SQIVND (reference sequence). The CDR3 is 14 amino acids. Trimming stripped 5 bases from V and 1 base from J, with 11 bases between. The CDR3 region has the DNA TGTGCCAGTAGTCCAGAGATTGGGAACACTGAAGCTTTCTTT. It codes for CASSPEIGNTEAFF.

The chain recombines TRBV19 with TRBJ2-1; D perhaps matches TRBD2 (5 bases). The germline V gene encodes CDR1 LNHDA and CDR2 SQIVND (reference sequence). This CDR3 contains 14 residues. Trimming removed 4 bases at V and 6 bases at J, with 13 bases between. The chain's CDR3 is CASSTPGEGNEQFF. CDR3 in DNA: TGTGCCAGTAGTACCCCCGGGGAAGGCAATGAGCAGTTCTTC.

The chain has TRBV6-4 and TRBJ1-4, with no clear D. V was trimmed by 4 bases and J by 4 bases, leaving 7 bases between them. From germline, CDR1 is MRHNA and CDR2 SNTAGT. The CDR3 contains 13 residues. The CDR3 DNA is TGTGCCAGCAGTGGACCAGGTAATGAAAAACTGTTTTTT. Protein: CASSGPGNEKLFF.

This chain connects TRBV4-2 to TRBJ2-2; D remains ambiguous. This CDR3 is built from 16 residues. Looked up from germline, CDR1 is LGHNA and CDR2 is YNFKEQ. The ends were cut back, 1 base at V and 5 bases at J, with 14 bases in the middle. CDR3 sequence reads: CASSQALGFGTGELFF. In DNA form, the CDR3 reads TGTGCCAGCAGCCAAGCGCTGGGGTTTGGGACCGGGGAGCTGTTTTTT.